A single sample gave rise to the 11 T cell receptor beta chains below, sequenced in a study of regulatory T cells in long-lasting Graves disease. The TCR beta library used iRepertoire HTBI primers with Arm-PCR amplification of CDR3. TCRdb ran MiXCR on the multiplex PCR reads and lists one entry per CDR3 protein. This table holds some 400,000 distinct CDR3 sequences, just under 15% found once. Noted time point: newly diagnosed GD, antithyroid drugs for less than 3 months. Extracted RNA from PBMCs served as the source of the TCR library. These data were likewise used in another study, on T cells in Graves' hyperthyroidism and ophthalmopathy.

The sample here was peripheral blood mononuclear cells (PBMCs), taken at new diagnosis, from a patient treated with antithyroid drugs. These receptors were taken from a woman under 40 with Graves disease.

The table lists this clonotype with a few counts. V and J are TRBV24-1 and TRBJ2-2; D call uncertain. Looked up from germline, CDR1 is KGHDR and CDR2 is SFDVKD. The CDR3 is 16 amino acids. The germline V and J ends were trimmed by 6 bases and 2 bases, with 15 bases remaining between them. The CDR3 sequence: CATSPTDPQNTGELFF. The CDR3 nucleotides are TGTGCCACCAGTCCTACGGACCCCCAAAACACCGGGGAGCTGTTTTTT.

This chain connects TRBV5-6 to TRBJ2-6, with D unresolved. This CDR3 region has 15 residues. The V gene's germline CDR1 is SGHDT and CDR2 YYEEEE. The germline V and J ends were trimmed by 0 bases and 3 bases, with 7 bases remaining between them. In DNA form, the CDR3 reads TGTGCCAGCAGCTTGGAGGTTTTTGGGGCCAACGTCCTGACTTTC. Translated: CASSLEVFGANVLTF. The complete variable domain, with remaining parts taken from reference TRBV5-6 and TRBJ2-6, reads DAGVTQSPTHLIKTRGQQVTLRCSPKSGHDTVSWYQQALGQGPQFIFQYYEEEERQRGNFPDRFSGHQFPNYSSELNVNALLLGDSALYLCASSLEVFGANVLTFGAGSRLTVL.

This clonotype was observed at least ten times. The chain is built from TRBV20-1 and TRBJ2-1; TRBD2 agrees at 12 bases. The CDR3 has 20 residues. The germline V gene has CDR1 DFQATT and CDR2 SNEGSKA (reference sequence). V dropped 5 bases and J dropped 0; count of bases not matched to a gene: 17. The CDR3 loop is CSAPHPGPSGREGSYNEQFF. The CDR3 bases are TGCAGTGCTCCACATCCCGGCCCTAGCGGGAGGGAGGGCTCCTACAATGAGCAGTTCTTC.

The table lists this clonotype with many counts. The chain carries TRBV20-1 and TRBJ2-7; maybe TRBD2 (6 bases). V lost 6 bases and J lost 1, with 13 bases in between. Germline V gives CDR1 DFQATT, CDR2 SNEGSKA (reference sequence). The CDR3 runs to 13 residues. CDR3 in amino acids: CSAGGPTSYEQYF. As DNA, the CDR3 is TGCAGTGCGGGGGGACCTACGTCCTACGAGCAGTACTTC.

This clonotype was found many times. Written as DNA, the CDR3 is TGCGCCAGCAGCTCGGGGGCAAGCGCCTACAATGAGCAGTTCTTC. It encodes CASSSGASAYNEQFF. The chain uses TRBV5-1 and TRBJ2-1, with D perhaps matching TRBD1 or TRBD2 (6 bases each). From germline, CDR1 is SGHRS and CDR2 YFSETQ. The CDR3 consists of 15 residues. Trimming shortened V by 3 bases and J by 2 bases, and 12 bases separated the two germline ends.

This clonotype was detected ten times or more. CDR3 protein: CATSRTGRAYNEQFF. The CDR3 coding sequence is TGTGCCACCAGTAGGACAGGGAGGGCCTACAATGAGCAGTTCTTC. The genes are TRBV24-1 and TRBJ2-1, with a tentative D call TRBD1 (8 bases). The CDR3 is 15 amino acids. Germline V CDR1 and CDR2: KGHDR, SFDVKD. V shed 6 bases and J shed 2 bases, with 13 bases lying between them.

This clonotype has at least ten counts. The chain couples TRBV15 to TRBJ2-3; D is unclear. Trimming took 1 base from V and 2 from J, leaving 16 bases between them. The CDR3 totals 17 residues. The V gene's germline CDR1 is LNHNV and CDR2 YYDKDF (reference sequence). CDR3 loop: CATSRGSHRSSTDTQYF. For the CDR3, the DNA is TGTGCCACCAGCAGAGGATCTCACAGAAGTTCCACAGATACGCAGTATTTT.

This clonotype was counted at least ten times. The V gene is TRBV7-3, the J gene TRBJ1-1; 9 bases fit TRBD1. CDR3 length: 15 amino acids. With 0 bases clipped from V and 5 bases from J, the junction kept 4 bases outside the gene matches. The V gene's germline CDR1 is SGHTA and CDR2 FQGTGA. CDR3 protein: CASSLTTGGDTEAFF. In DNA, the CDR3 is TGTGCCAGCAGCTTAACGACAGGGGGAGATACTGAAGCTTTCTTT.

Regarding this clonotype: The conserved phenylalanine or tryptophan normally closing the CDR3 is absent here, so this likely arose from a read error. CDR3 protein: CAASPDRAYGYTL. For the CDR3, the DNA is TGTGCCGCTAGCCCGGACAGGGCCTATGGCTACACCCTC. J is TRBJ1-2 and V is TRBV15, with 8 bases fitting TRBD1. Germline V gene lookup returns CDR1 LNHNV and CDR2 YYDKDF (reference sequence). Unmatched junction bases numbered 9, after V lost 11 bases and J lost 4 bases. The CDR3 contains 13 residues.

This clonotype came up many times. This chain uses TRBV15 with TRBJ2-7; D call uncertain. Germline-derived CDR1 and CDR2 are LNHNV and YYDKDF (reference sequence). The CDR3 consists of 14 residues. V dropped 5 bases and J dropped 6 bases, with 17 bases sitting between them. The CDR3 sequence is CATSLERTPGEQYF. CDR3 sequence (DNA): TGTGCCACCAGCTTAGAGAGAACTCCCGGCGAGCAGTACTTC.

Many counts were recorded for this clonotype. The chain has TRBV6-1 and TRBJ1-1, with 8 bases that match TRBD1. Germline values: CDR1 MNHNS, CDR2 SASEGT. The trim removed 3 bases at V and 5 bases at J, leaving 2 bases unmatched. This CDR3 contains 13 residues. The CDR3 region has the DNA TGTGCCAGCAGTGAGGACAGGGCTACTGAAGCTTTCTTT. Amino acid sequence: CASSEDRATEAFF.